Listed below are T cell receptor beta chains from one sample, sequenced in a study of blood T cell repertoires in COVID-19. Profiling relied on immunoSEQ multiplex PCR, and the TCRdb table lists in-frame clones only, not all of them. The table has about 500,000 clones, around 87% seen once. The sample consisted of PBMCs or T cells enriched from blood (not recorded which). These TCRs come from a woman aged 18-35 years who had recovered from COVID-19. CDR3s include the opening cysteine and the closing phenylalanine or tryptophan. Each record gives: D gene, V gene, J gene, clone size, CDR3 protein, CDR3 DNA. A D gene is named only where the DNA matches it firmly. The size entry is marked missing in some rows and otherwise reads once, few, many or a size class.

>.|TRBV5-8|TRBJ1-2|.
CASSREGYGYTF
TGTGCCAGCAGCAGGGAGGGCTATGGCTACACCTTC
>.|TRBV18|TRBJ2-4|.
CASSPPYREAKNIQYF
TGTGCCAGCTCACCACCGTACAGAGAAGCCAAAAACATTCAGTACTTC
>TRBD1|TRBV5-1|TRBJ2-1|.
CASSPGTGNPLLNEQFF
TGCGCCAGCAGCCCAGGGACAGGTAACCCCCTACTCAATGAGCAGTTCTTC
>TRBD1|TRBV5-1|TRBJ1-2|.
CASSLGQGDNYGYTF
TGCGCCAGCAGCCTCGGACAGGGGGATAACTATGGCTACACCTTC
>.|TRBV6-5|TRBJ1-6|.
CASRHPGQENSPLHF
TGTGCCAGCAGGCATCCGGGACAAGAAAATTCACCCCTCCACTTT
>TRBD1|TRBV5-8|TRBJ1-2|once
CASSPGTGIYGYTF
TGTGCCAGCAGCCCCGGGACAGGGATCTATGGCTACACCTTC
>.|TRBV2|TRBJ1-2|once
CASSETGGGYTF
TGTGCCAGCAGCGAGACAGGCGGGGGCTACACCTTC
>.|TRBV30|TRBJ2-7|.
CAWSEGSYEQYF
TGTGCCTGGAGCGAGGGCAGTTACGAGCAGTACTTC
>.|TRBV5-5|TRBJ1-6|once
CASSLGFSVSNSPLHF
TGTGCCAGCAGCTTGGGGTTTAGTGTATCTAATTCACCCCTCCACTTT
>TRBD2|TRBV2|TRBJ2-5|.
CASSPLPTSGGRNQETQYF
TGTGCCAGCAGTCCACTCCCGACTAGCGGGGGGCGTAATCAAGAGACCCAGTACTTC
>.|TRBV9|TRBJ2-7|.
CASSPGLLSYEQYF
TGTGCCAGCAGCCCGGGACTCCTATCCTACGAGCAGTACTTC
>.|TRBV4-1|TRBJ2-5|.
CASSPGSTRGETQYF
TGCGCCAGCAGCCCCGGATCGACCAGGGGAGAGACCCAGTACTTC
>TRBD1|TRBV6-5|TRBJ1-1|once
CASRPTGVRNTEAFF
TGTGCCAGCAGGCCGACAGGGGTTAGGAACACTGAAGCTTTCTTT
>.|TRBV29-1|TRBJ1-2|.
CSVEILSNSQYGYTF
TGCAGCGTTGAAATCCTATCTAACAGTCAATATGGCTACACCTTC
>TRBD1|TRBV5-6|TRBJ1-1|.
CASSSTQGARTEAFF
TGTGCCAGCAGCTCCACACAGGGGGCGAGAACTGAAGCTTTCTTT
>.|TRBV29-1|TRBJ1-2|.
CSVDSQGGAQGYTF
TGCAGCGTTGATTCGCAGGGAGGTGCGCAGGGCTACACCTTC
>.|TRBV10-1|TRBJ1-1|once
CASSDFGRTVLYRTAEAFF
TGCGCCAGCAGTGATTTTGGAAGGACAGTACTTTACCGAACGGCTGAAGCTTTCTTT
>TRBD2|TRBV29-1|TRBJ2-7|.
CSVEDPSGGYEQYF
TGCAGCGTTGAAGATCCTAGCGGGGGGTACGAGCAGTACTTC
>.|TRBV4-1|TRBJ2-7|.
CASSLFAAGYSSIYSYEQYF
TGCGCCAGCAGCCTTTTCGCGGCGGGATATAGCTCAATATACTCCTACGAGCAGTACTTC
>TRBD1|TRBV10-3|TRBJ2-7|once
CAISAADRSIYEQYF
TGTGCCATCAGTGCCGCGGACAGGTCTATCTACGAGCAGTACTTC
>.|TRBV7-2|TRBJ1-5|once
CASSLGGVSNQPQHF
TGTGCCAGCAGCTTAGGGGGGGTCAGCAATCAGCCCCAGCATTTT
>.|TRBV25-1|TRBJ2-6|once
CASSETGSGANVLTF
TGTGCCAGCAGTGAAACCGGCTCTGGGGCCAACGTCCTGACTTTC
>TRBD2|TRBV7-3|TRBJ2-3|.
CASSLGGGVSTDTQYF
TGTGCCAGCAGCTTAGGCGGGGGAGTTAGCACAGATACGCAGTATTTT
>.|TRBV12-3/TRBV12-4|TRBJ1-1|.
CASSLGGGTEAFF
TGTGCCAGCAGTTTAGGGGGCGGCACTGAAGCTTTCTTT
>TRBD2|TRBV6-6|TRBJ2-3|.
CASSSRKRGPQDTQYF
TGTGCCAGCAGTTCCCGGAAGCGGGGGCCTCAGGATACGCAGTATTTT
>.|TRBV19|TRBJ1-6|.
CASSINPPTVHNSPLHF
TGTGCCAGTAGTATAAATCCCCCGACAGTCCATAATTCACCCCTCCACTTT
>.|TRBV28|TRBJ1-2|.
CASSMIVVHGYTF
TGTGCCAGCAGTATGATTGTAGTGCACGGCTACACCTTC
>.|TRBV30|TRBJ1-2|.
CAWSVTRGGEGYTF
TGTGCCTGGAGTGTAACGAGAGGTGGGGAGGGCTACACCTTC
>.|TRBV29-1|TRBJ2-7|.
CSVEARGTYEQYF
TGCAGCGTTGAAGCCAGGGGAACCTACGAGCAGTACTTC
>TRBD1|TRBV18|TRBJ2-4|few
CASSLGTGQENIQYF
TGTGCCAGCTCACTCGGGACAGGTCAGGAAAACATTCAGTACTTC
>.|TRBV12-5|TRBJ1-5|.
CASGLSGGGNQPQHF
TGTGCTAGTGGTTTGAGTGGAGGGGGCAATCAGCCCCAGCATTTT
>.|TRBV5-7|TRBJ1-5|few
CASSPWGNSNQPQHF
TGTGCCAGCAGCCCCTGGGGCAATAGCAATCAGCCCCAGCATTTT